One sample yielded the 28 T cell receptor beta chains listed below, sequenced in a study of blood T cell repertoires in COVID-19 (dated by TCRdb to 2018 to 2020). The method behind the library was the immunoSEQ multiplex PCR assay. TCRdb mirrors the immuneACCESS table, restricted to in-frame sequences. Some clones are absent from its copies; in checked studies, under half trace to an unresolved V gene, and the reason for the others is unknown. For this sample the table gives fewer than 250,000 clones, of which roughly 80% were detected only once. Of the sample, 2.5% to 3.5% falls within the top ten clones. The sequenced sample consisted of PBMCs or T cells enriched from blood (not recorded which). The receptors stem from a woman in her twenties or thirties who had recovered from COVID-19.

As for this clone: At the DNA level, this CDR3 is encoded by other sequences in the same sample as well. The gene calls are TRBV5-1 and TRBJ1-3; 8 bases map to TRBD1. V lost 0 bases to trimming and J lost 4 bases; unmatched junction nucleotides: 3. The CDR3 is 15 amino acids. Germline CDR1 reads SGHRS; CDR2 reads YFSETQ. The CDR3 here is CASSLGQGAGNTIYF. The CDR3 DNA is TGCGCCAGCAGCTTGGGGCAGGGGGCCGGAAACACCATATATTTT. Full variable domain (missing parts from reference TRBV5-1 and TRBJ1-3): KAGVTQTPRYLIKTRGQQVTLSCSPISGHRSVSWYQQTPGQGLQFLFEYFSETQRNKGNFPGRFSGRQFSNSRSEMNVSTLELGDSALYLCASSLGQGAGNTIYFGEGSWLTVV.

Only one count was recorded for this clone. The rearrangement joins TRBV19 to TRBJ1-5; D is ambiguous. V gave up 6 bases and J gave up 9 bases, with 15 bases separating them. The CDR3 length is 13 residues. The germline V gene encodes CDR1 LNHDA and CDR2 SQIVND (reference sequence). The CDR3 region is CASSARSTGPQHF. CDR3 DNA: TGTGCCAGTAGCGCTAGATCGACGGGGCCCCAGCATTTT.

The chain employs TRBV7-6 and TRBJ1-1; a possible D gene is TRBD1 (6 bases). The ends were cut back, 5 bases at V and 1 base at J, with 11 bases in the middle. From germline, CDR1 is SGHVS and CDR2 FNYEAQ. The CDR3 length is 14 residues. The CDR3 DNA sequence: TGTGCCAGCAGCCCGGACAGCAGGAACACTGAAGCTTTCTTT. Protein product: CASSPDSRNTEAFF.

The CDR3 nucleotides read TGTGCCAGCAGCACCACGGGACTTCGAGGGGAGACCCAGTACTTC. It yields the protein CASSTTGLRGETQYF. J is TRBJ2-5 and V is TRBV27, with a possible D match to TRBD2 (6 bases). The CDR3 length is 15 residues. V lost 6 bases and J lost 5, with 19 bases in between. CDR1 and CDR2 (germline): MNHEY, SMNVEV (reference sequence).

The rearrangement uses TRBV7-9 and TRBJ2-3, with unresolved D. The CDR3 is 17 residues long. Trimming removed 5 bases at V and 4 bases at J, with 22 bases between. Germline loops: CDR1 SEHNR, CDR2 FQNEAQ (reference sequence). The CDR3 protein is CASSPAFRMPGSDTQYF. For the CDR3, the DNA is TGTGCCAGCAGCCCCGCATTTAGGATGCCAGGTTCAGATACGCAGTATTTT.

The chain recombines TRBV7-9 with TRBJ1-2; no clear D. The CDR3 runs to 14 residues. Trimming cost V 4 bases and J 0 bases, with 9 bases left between them. CDR1 is SEHNR, CDR2 FQNEAQ, per germline (reference sequence). CDR3 in DNA: TGTGCCAGCAGCTCCCCTTCAGCTAACTATGGCTACACCTTC. This encodes CASSSPSANYGYTF.

This clone was seen a single time. V and J are TRBV10-3 and TRBJ1-1, with 7 bases aligning to TRBD1. The CDR3 extends over 14 amino acids. V gave up 3 bases and J gave up 3 bases; unmatched junction bases: 4. The germline gives CDR1 ENHRY, CDR2 SYGVKD. In DNA, the CDR3 is TGTGCCATCAGTGACGGGACAGCTCACACTGAAGCTTTCTTT. Amino acids: CAISDGTAHTEAFF.

V and J are TRBV5-1 and TRBJ1-1; possible D gene TRBD1, 6 bases. Trimming removed 2 bases at V and 0 bases at J, with 20 bases between. CDR3 size: 18 residues. Germline loops: CDR1 SGHRS, CDR2 YFSETQ. CDR3 amino acids: CASSFSVFTGSMNTEAFF. Written as DNA, the CDR3 is TGCGCCAGCAGCTTCTCCGTTTTCACAGGGTCCATGAACACTGAAGCTTTCTTT.

The chain joins TRBV19 to TRBJ2-1; 7 nucleotides agree with TRBD1. V was pared by 6 bases and J by 2 bases, with 10 bases of the junction left unmatched. The germline V gene encodes CDR1 LNHDA and CDR2 SQIVND (reference sequence). The CDR3 spans 16 residues. CDR3 residues: CASRRYPGQTYNEQFF. The CDR3 DNA sequence: TGTGCCAGTAGGAGATACCCGGGACAGACCTACAATGAGCAGTTCTTC. The entire variable domain, with the rest obtained from reference TRBV19 and TRBJ2-1, is as follows: DGGITQSPKYLFRKEGQNVTLSCEQNLNHDAMYWYRQDPGQGLRLIYYSQIVNDFQKGDIAEGYSVSREKKESFPLTVTSAQKNPTAFYLCASRRYPGQTYNEQFFGPGTRLTVL.

The V call is TRBV27, the J call TRBJ2-2, with 7 bases aligning to TRBD2. Germline V gene data show CDR1 as MNHEY and CDR2 as SMNVEV (reference sequence). Trimming at V came to 5 bases and at J to 5 bases, leaving 8 bases not matched to a gene. This CDR3 is 15 amino acids long. Here the CDR3 reads CASSLDWGGTGELFF. The CDR3 bases are TGTGCCAGCAGTCTAGACTGGGGAGGGACCGGGGAGCTGTTTTTT.

The chain employs TRBV28 and TRBJ1-5; D is unresolved. Between the trimmed V and J ends, which lost 3 bases and 6 bases, there was a span of 12 bases. The CDR3 is made up of 14 amino acids. Germline V gene lookup returns CDR1 MDHEN and CDR2 SYDVKM. CDR3: CASSFALVTQPQHF. CDR3 nucleotide sequence: TGTGCCAGCAGTTTTGCCCTAGTAACTCAGCCCCAGCATTTT.

A single count supports this clone. The CDR3 is CASSLRQPDTQYF. The CDR3 DNA reads as TGTGCCAGCAGCCTTAGACAGCCAGATACGCAGTATTTT. The chain employs TRBV9 and TRBJ2-3; weak D call: TRBD1 (5 bases). Germline V gene lookup returns CDR1 SGDLS and CDR2 YYNGEE. The V end was cut by 4 bases, the J end by 4 bases, with 10 bases between. This CDR3 contains 13 residues.

The chain combines TRBV5-1 with TRBJ2-1; 14 bases agree with TRBD2. The CDR3 has 19 amino acids. Trimming at V came to 4 bases and at J to 0 bases, leaving 9 bases not matched to a gene. The germline CDR1 and CDR2 sequences are SGHRS and YFSETQ. CDR3 residues: CASSPGLAGAMSSYNEQFF. The CDR3 bases are TGCGCCAGCAGCCCGGGACTAGCGGGGGCCATGAGCTCCTACAATGAGCAGTTCTTC.

This clone was recorded once. The chain couples TRBV15 to TRBJ2-4; TRBD1 aligns across 7 bases. V shed 3 bases, J shed 4 bases, and the junction held 9 bases outside the gene matches. The CDR3 is made up of 16 amino acids. Germline V gene lookup returns CDR1 LNHNV and CDR2 YYDKDF (reference sequence). CDR3 coding DNA: TGTGCCACCAGCAGCAGACAGGGAACGGGGAAAAACATTCAGTACTTC. This codes for CATSSRQGTGKNIQYF.

This clone occurred once. The rearrangement uses TRBV23-1 and TRBJ1-1; 10 nucleotides agree with TRBD1. TRBV23-1 falls under the ORF class, with uncertain function. This CDR3 has 16 amino acids. The J segment lost 10 bases and the V segment lost 6 bases, leaving 17 bases of the junction unmatched. CDR3 region: CASSPPGQGYCGRAFF. The CDR3, as DNA: TGCGCCAGCAGCCCTCCGGGACAGGGGTACTGTGGCCGAGCTTTCTTT.

Written as DNA, the CDR3 is TGTGCCAGCACCACAGGGGACTATGGCTACACCTTC. Translation gives CASTTGDYGYTF. The J gene is TRBJ1-2, the V gene TRBV2, with 7 bases aligning to TRBD1. The CDR3 runs 12 residues. Germline CDR1 is SNHLY and CDR2 is FYNNEI. J lost 3 bases, V lost 7 bases, and 2 bases had no gene match.

Of note for this clone: The sample carries other DNA sequences with the same CDR3. The rearrangement joins TRBV18 to TRBJ2-7; D not certain. Germline CDR1 and CDR2: KGHSH and LQKENI. Trimming cost V 0 bases and J 3 bases, with 6 bases left between them. This CDR3 is built from 13 residues. The DNA of the CDR3 is TGTGCCAGCTCACCACCGTCCAGCTACGAGCAGTACGTC. Its protein product is CASSPPSSYEQYV.

The chain employs TRBV11-3 and TRBJ2-1; TRBD2 agrees at 9 bases. The CDR3 extends over 18 amino acids. Trimming at V came to 0 bases and at J to 6 bases, leaving 12 bases not matched to a gene. CDR1 and CDR2 from the germline V gene are SGHNT and YENEEA. CDR3 sequence: CASSLEVPGTSIRNEQFF. Here the CDR3 DNA reads TGTGCCAGCAGCTTAGAGGTCCCCGGGACTAGCATTCGCAATGAGCAGTTCTTC. Supplemented by reference TRBV11-3 and TRBJ2-1, the full variable domain reads EAGVVQSPRYKIIEKKQPVAFWCNPISGHNTLYWYLQNLGQGPELLIRYENEEAVDDSQLPKDRFSAERLKGVDSTLKIQPAELGDSAVYLCASSLEVPGTSIRNEQFFGPGTRLTVL.

J is TRBJ1-2 and V is TRBV28; D remains ambiguous. This CDR3 is 12 amino acids long. V was cut by 5 bases and J by 8 bases, with 12 bases left in between. Germline CDR1 is MDHEN and CDR2 is SYDVKM. The CDR3 region has the DNA TGTGCCAGCAGTCCCCTCCAGGTCGGCTACACCTTC. Residues: CASSPLQVGYTF.

The rearrangement uses TRBV2 and TRBJ2-5, with D perhaps TRBD1 (6 bases). The CDR3 is made up of 14 amino acids. V was cut by 3 bases and J by 2 bases, with 10 bases left in between. CDR1 and CDR2 (germline): SNHLY, FYNNEI. For the CDR3, the DNA is TGTGCCAGCAGTGATCCGGGACAACAAGAGACCCAGTACTTC. It translates to CASSDPGQQETQYF.

This chain links TRBV6-5 with TRBJ2-3; 9 bases line up with TRBD1. In germline, CDR1 is MNHEY, CDR2 SVGAGI. With 9 bases clipped from V and 3 bases from J, the junction kept 10 bases outside the gene matches. The CDR3 sequence is 15 residues long. CDR3 sequence: CASGSRDRVTDTQYF. CDR3 DNA sequence: TGTGCCAGTGGGAGCCGGGACAGGGTTACAGATACGCAGTATTTT.

The sample holds many counts of this clone. This sample also contains other DNA sequences that code for the same CDR3. In nucleotides, the CDR3 is TGTGCCAGCAGCTTAGGGACAGGGGGTTATGGCTACACCTTC. Its protein product is CASSLGTGGYGYTF. The genes are TRBV13 and TRBJ1-2, with 9 bases lining up with TRBD1. Germline V lookup: CDR1 PRHDT, CDR2 FYEKMQ (reference sequence). The CDR3 spans 14 residues. J gave up 5 bases and V 0 bases, and 1 base lay outside the gene matches.

The genes are TRBV18 and TRBJ2-3; D possibly corresponds to TRBD2 (5 bases). CDR1 KGHSH and CDR2 LQKENI come from the germline V gene. Deletions cut 0 bases from V and 0 bases from J, with 13 bases between. The CDR3 sequence is 17 residues long. The CDR3 reads CASSPPGSGSSTDTQYF. CDR3 coding DNA: TGTGCCAGCTCACCACCGGGGAGCGGATCTAGCACAGATACGCAGTATTTT.

This clone was observed a handful of times. The chain employs TRBV7-9 and TRBJ2-2; TRBD2 matches at 8 bases. The CDR3 has 13 residues. Per germline, CDR1 SEHNR and CDR2 FQNEAQ (reference sequence). V was clipped by 5 bases and J by 6 bases; unmatched bases: 2. CDR3 sequence (DNA): TGTGCCAGCAGCCCGGGGGGGCCCGGGGAGCTGTTTTTT. This gives the protein CASSPGGPGELFF.

The J gene is TRBJ2-3, the V gene TRBV28, with TRBD2 identical over 7 bases. The CDR3 is 14 amino acids. Germline V gives CDR1 MDHEN, CDR2 SYDVKM. The trim removed 8 bases at V and 3 bases at J, leaving 8 bases unmatched. CDR3: CASGGGGPTDTQYF. In DNA, the CDR3 is TGTGCCAGCGGCGGGGGAGGGCCGACAGATACGCAGTATTTT.

The chain has TRBV20-1 and TRBJ1-6, with 8 bases matching TRBD1. The CDR3 runs to 14 residues. Germline V gene lookup returns CDR1 DFQATT and CDR2 SNEGSKA (reference sequence). Losses at the gene ends were 3 bases for V and 7 bases for J; bases not matched to a gene: 5. The CDR3 DNA reads as TGCAGTGCTAGTGTTGGACAGGGAAATTCACCCCTCCACTTT. Translating gives CSASVGQGNSPLHF.

The gene calls are TRBV12-3 or TRBV12-4 and TRBJ2-3; the match to TRBD1 covers 7 bases. V shed 5 bases and J 6 bases; nucleotides not matched to a gene: 2. The CDR3 has 12 residues. CDR3 protein: CASSPTGDTQYF. The CDR3 nucleotides are TGTGCCAGCAGTCCGACAGGGGATACGCAGTATTTT.

The J gene is TRBJ2-3, the V gene TRBV20-1; tentative D call: TRBD2 (5 bases). The V and J ends lost 3 bases and 1 base respectively, with 11 bases between them. This CDR3 is built from 14 residues. The germline CDR1 and CDR2 sequences are DFQATT and SNEGSKA (reference sequence). The CDR3 loop is CSASRGSGTDTQYF. CDR3 DNA sequence: TGCAGTGCTAGTCGTGGTAGCGGCACAGATACGCAGTATTTT.